A selection of T cell receptor beta chains follows, all from one sample in a study of shared clonotypes between healthy human individuals. TCRdb keeps only in-frame clones here, not all; method: immunoSEQ multiplex PCR. The sample holds about 980,000 clones, 60% to 85% seen once. Sequencing was performed on memory CD4+ T cells sorted from blood. The receptors derive from a man younger than 35 in good health. Each CDR3 is given with its conserved first and last residue. Clone size is not always given. Where it is, it says once, few, many or a class for expanded clones.

>NA|TRBV19|TRBJ1-5
CASTLTGINQPQHF
>NA|TRBV9|TRBJ2-7
CASSLRTDTYEQYF
>NA|TRBV5-6|TRBJ2-1
CASSLSVNEQFF
>NA|TRBV14|TRBJ1-1
CASYEGGLGNTEAFF
>NA|TRBV5-1|TRBJ2-5
CASSLLEETQYF
>few|TRBV7-9|TRBJ1-6
CASSLGGRGPYNSPLHF
>NA|TRBV9|TRBJ2-7
CASNRDGFYEQYF
>NA|TRBV5-7|TRBJ1-2
CASRWDIYGYTF
>NA|TRBV12-5|TRBJ1-2
CASGFGQGGVYGYTF
>once|TRBV6-5|TRBJ1-2
CASRPRDNYGYTF
>once|TRBV5-1|TRBJ2-7
CASSFSGQGFHEQYF
>NA|TRBV20-1|TRBJ2-5
CSAKNRETQYF
>NA|TRBV7-8|TRBJ1-4
CASSLGGREKLFF
>NA|TRBV2|TRBJ1-1
CASSDQAGGTEAFF
>NA|TRBV2|TRBJ2-7
CASSEALLGLSMGEQYF
>NA|TRBV18|TRBJ1-4
CASSPWTGSKSTNEKLFF
>once|TRBV28|TRBJ1-5
CASPSGQGGQPQHF
>once|TRBV5-5|TRBJ2-7
CASSSTGGHRDEQYF
>few|TRBV18|TRBJ2-7
CASSPGYEQYF
>NA|TRBV5-8|TRBJ2-2
CAGNRAAGELFF